Following are 11 T cell receptor beta chains from one sample sequenced in a study of PD-1 blockade in classical Hodgkin lymphoma. Every single patient, without exception, relapsed after autologous stem cell transplantation, and brentuximab vedotin exposure varied. Clones were read by immunoSEQ multiplex PCR, and TCRdb kept only the in-frame ones, dropping some. The sample consists of approximately 4,400 clones, roughly 61% of them appearing once. The sample was peripheral blood mononuclear cells (PBMCs), taken at baseline. Receptors originate from a human donor with classical Hodgkin lymphoma.

The CDR3 DNA is TGTGCCAGCAGCCCCGGGCGTCGGGTCGACTACGAGCAGTACTTC. Its translation is CASSPGRRVDYEQYF. The V gene is TRBV11-3, the J gene TRBJ2-7, with D unresolved. V was trimmed by 5 bases and J by 3 bases, leaving 17 bases between them. This CDR3 region has 15 residues. Germline values: CDR1 SGHNT, CDR2 YENEEA. The full variable domain, completed using reference TRBV11-3 and TRBJ2-7, is EAGVVQSPRYKIIEKKQPVAFWCNPISGHNTLYWYLQNLGQGPELLIRYENEEAVDDSQLPKDRFSAERLKGVDSTLKIQPAELGDSAVYLCASSPGRRVDYEQYFGPGTRLTVT.

The V call is TRBV28, the J call TRBJ1-1, with D possibly TRBD1 on 5 matching bases. Germline CDR1 is MDHEN and CDR2 is SYDVKM. The length of the CDR3 is 14 residues. The V gene lost 4 bases and the J gene lost 2 bases, with 11 bases spanning the gap. DNA for the CDR3: TGTGCCAGCAGTTCATTCAGGGATAACACTGAAGCTTTCTTT. Protein product: CASSSFRDNTEAFF.

For the CDR3, the DNA is TGCGCCAGCTCCGGGTTTACCGGGGAGCTGTTTTTT. The encoded protein is CASSGFTGELFF. The chain has TRBV5-1 and TRBJ2-2; D is ambiguous. V was trimmed by 7 bases and J by 5 bases, leaving 9 bases between them. The germline V gene encodes CDR1 SGHRS and CDR2 YFSETQ. The CDR3 loop spans 12 amino acids. Based on the CDR3 plus reference TRBV5-1 and TRBJ2-2, the full variable domain is KAGVTQTPRYLIKTRGQQVTLSCSPISGHRSVSWYQQTPGQGLQFLFEYFSETQRNKGNFPGRFSGRQFSNSRSEMNVSTLELGDSALYLCASSGFTGELFFGEGSRLTVL.

The J gene is TRBJ2-5, the V gene TRBV6-6; TRBD1 is a possible D gene (6 bases). Trimming left V 0 bases short and J 5 bases short, with 13 bases between. The germline gives CDR1 MNHNY, CDR2 SVGAGI (reference sequence). The CDR3 is made up of 15 amino acids. CDR3 DNA: TGTGCCAGCAGTTACTCGACCCTAGGACAGGAGACCCAGTACTTC. Its protein product is CASSYSTLGQETQYF.

The chain couples TRBV2 to TRBJ2-7; D is perhaps TRBD1 (6 bases). CDR3 length equals 14 residues. Germline lookup yields CDR1 SNHLY and CDR2 FYNNEI. Trimming stripped 4 bases from V and 4 bases from J, with 14 bases between. CDR3 in amino acids: CASSVTGSWYEQYF. The CDR3 nucleotides are TGTGCCAGCAGTGTAACAGGGTCTTGGTACGAGCAGTACTTC. The whole variable domain, filled in from reference TRBV2 and TRBJ2-7, reads EPEVTQTPSHQVTQMGQEVILRCVPISNHLYFYWYRQILGQKVEFLVSFYNNEISEKSEIFDDQFSVERPDGSNFTLKIRSTKLEDSAMYFCASSVTGSWYEQYFGPGTRLTVT.

A single count supports this clone. The CDR3 region is CASSIPGGEGANVLTF. CDR3 sequence (DNA): TGTGCCAGTAGTATTCCAGGGGGCGAAGGGGCCAACGTCCTGACTTTC. The chain is built from TRBV19 and TRBJ2-6; 8 bases agree with TRBD1. Per the germline V gene, CDR1 is LNHDA and CDR2 is SQIVND (reference sequence). This CDR3 contains 16 residues. Losses at the gene ends were 3 bases for V and 4 bases for J; bases not matched to a gene: 5.

The V and J genes are TRBV30 and TRBJ2-1; D possibly matches TRBD1 or TRBD2 (5 bases each). Trimming stripped 8 bases from V and 12 bases from J, with 29 bases between. The CDR3 consists of 15 residues. CDR1 and CDR2 from the germline V gene are GTSNPN and SVGIG (reference sequence). The CDR3 nucleotides are TGTGCCGAACACCCCCCGGGGACCATACTAAGAGGGCAGTTCTTC. Protein product: CAEHPPGTILRGQFF.

By sample share, this clone is medium-sized. A single base separates this from a much larger clone, so it may be a read error. The sample contains more than one DNA sequence encoding this CDR3. The chain couples TRBV19 to TRBJ2-1, with 10 bases matching TRBD2. The CDR3 has 15 residues. The V gene's germline CDR1 is LNHDA and CDR2 SQIVND (reference sequence). Trimming removed 2 bases from V and 2 bases from J; junction bases left unmatched: 0. DNA of the CDR3: TGTGCCAGTAGTATAACTAGCGGGGCCTACAATGAGCAGTTCTTC. It is translated as CASSITSGAYNEQFF.

This clone occurred a few times. V is TRBV4-2 and J is TRBJ2-3; D may be TRBD2 (6 bases). Germline V gives CDR1 LGHNA, CDR2 YNFKEQ. The CDR3 totals 16 residues. The V end was cut by 1 base, the J end by 0 bases, with 11 bases between. CDR3 in DNA: TGTGCCAGCAGCCAAGCGGAGGGCGGGAGCACAGATACGCAGTATTTT. As protein: CASSQAEGGSTDTQYF.

V gene TRBV19 combines with J gene TRBJ2-1; 12 bases are shared with TRBD2. The V and J ends lost 6 bases and 8 bases, in that order; junction bases with no gene match: 8. The germline V gene encodes CDR1 LNHDA and CDR2 SQIVND (reference sequence). The CDR3 extends over 15 amino acids. The CDR3: CASSITSGGFDEQFF. The CDR3 DNA reads TGTGCCAGTAGCATCACTAGCGGGGGGTTCGATGAGCAGTTCTTC.

V usage is TRBV10-2 and J usage is TRBJ1-4, with a possible D match to TRBD1 (5 bases). In germline, CDR1 is WSHSY, CDR2 SAAADI. The CDR3 length is 15 residues. The V end lost 6 bases, the J end lost 0 bases, and 11 bases lay between the germline ends. CDR3 sequence (DNA): TGCGCCAGCAGGAGCGGACAAGCAACTAATGAAAAACTGTTTTTT. Its protein is CASRSGQATNEKLFF.